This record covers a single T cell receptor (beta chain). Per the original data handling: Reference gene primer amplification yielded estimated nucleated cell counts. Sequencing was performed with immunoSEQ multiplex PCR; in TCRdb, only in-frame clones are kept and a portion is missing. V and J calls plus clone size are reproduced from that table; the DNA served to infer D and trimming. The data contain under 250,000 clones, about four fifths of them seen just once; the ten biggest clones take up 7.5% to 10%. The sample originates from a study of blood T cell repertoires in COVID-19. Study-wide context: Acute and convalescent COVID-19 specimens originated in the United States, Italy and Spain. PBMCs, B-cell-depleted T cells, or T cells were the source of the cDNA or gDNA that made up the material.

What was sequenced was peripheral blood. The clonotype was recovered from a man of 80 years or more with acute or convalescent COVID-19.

CDR3 region: CAWGDRTGPTEAFF. The CDR3 nucleotides are TGTGCCTGGGGCGATAGGACAGGGCCCACTGAAGCTTTCTTT. The J gene is TRBJ1-1, the V gene TRBV30; 8 positions agree with TRBD1. In germline, CDR1 is GTSNPN, CDR2 SVGIG (reference sequence). J lost 4 bases, V lost 5 bases, and 9 bases had no gene match. CDR3 length equals 14 residues.